This T cell receptor beta chain was profiled in a study of T cell repertoires in cytomegalovirus infection. Study-wide background: Matching HLA type and CMV infection were both indicated by public TCR beta signatures.

CDR1 DFQATT and CDR2 SNEGSKA come from the germline V gene (reference sequence). Germline trimming cut 4 bases from V and 1 base from J; bases unmatched to any gene: 4. This CDR3 is built from 14 residues. This clonotype showed up just a few times. MiXCR, run by TCRdb on the reads, gives a single entry per CDR3 protein. The sample lists approximately 500,000 distinct CDR3 sequences; 15% to 20% were seen once. The sample was CD8+ T cells from PBMCs. The V and J genes are TRBV20-1 and TRBJ2-1, with TRBD2 identical over 7 bases. The receptor was derived from a human donor in good health (CMV status not recorded). Some clones in this sample may be carry-over from other donors' samples. For the CDR3, the DNA is TGCAGTGCTACTTGGCGGGAGTCCTACAATGAGCAGTTCTTC. It yields the protein CSATWRESYNEQFF.